A single sample is the source of the 10 T cell receptor beta chains below, sequenced in a study of CD8 T cells in ankylosing spondylitis (dated by TCRdb to 2016 to 2017). Libraries were constructed by 5' RACE. TCRdb records Illumina HiSeq 2500 as the sequencer. The public reads were quality trimmed at Q25 with fastp and then assembled into clones with MiXCR by TCRdb, keeping productive beta chains. Rows with a matching CDR3 protein are joined into one entry that keeps the most common DNA and genes. The sample profile shows 300,000 to 400,000 distinct CDR3 sequences; 11% of them were found once. The ten biggest clones cover roughly 9.2% of the sample. Sample: blood, either unsorted or a sorted T cell fraction (not recorded which). These receptors were collected from a female donor with ankylosing spondylitis or in good health (not recorded which).

In its sample, this clonotype was seen many times. The chain carries TRBV10-3 and TRBJ2-3; a possible D gene is TRBD1 (6 bases). V was clipped by 5 bases and J by 0 bases, with 12 bases between them. Germline CDR1 and CDR2: ENHRY and SYGVKD. The CDR3 spans 15 residues. The CDR3 is CAISTRQESTDTQYF. CDR3 in DNA: TGTGCCATCAGTACCCGACAGGAGAGCACAGATACGCAGTATTTT.

About this clonotype: A much bigger clone sits one base away, suggesting this may be a read error. DNA for the CDR3: TGTGCCATCACGGGACAGAGCACCGGGGAGCTGTTTTTT. It yields the protein CAITGQSTGELFF. The chain links TRBV9 to TRBJ2-2; 7 bases agree with TRBD1. The CDR3 length is 13 residues. Unmatched junction bases numbered 6, after V lost 9 bases and J lost 4 bases. The germline gives CDR1 SGDLS, CDR2 YYNGEE.

This clonotype was picked up many times. A read error may produce the germline difference seen at one junction end. The chain employs TRBV29-1 and TRBJ2-1; TRBD2 matches 9 bases. The germline gives CDR1 SQVTM, CDR2 ANQGSEA. The CDR3 spans 13 residues. The CDR3 nucleotides are TGCAGCGCTGGGACTAGCTCCAACAATGAGCAGTTCTTC. Translating it yields CSAGTSSNNEQFF.

The sample holds a few counts of this clonotype. The V and J genes are TRBV2 and TRBJ2-7; a possible D gene is TRBD1 (6 bases). Germline values: CDR1 SNHLY, CDR2 FYNNEI. V dropped 4 bases and J dropped 2 bases, with 12 bases sitting between them. The CDR3 runs to 14 residues. CDR3 DNA: TGTGCCAGCAGTGGTAGCAGGGGAACCTACGAGCAGTACTTC. This encodes CASSGSRGTYEQYF.

This clonotype was found many times. The V and J genes are TRBV27 and TRBJ2-7, with 7 bases identical to TRBD2. This CDR3 has 13 amino acids. Germline values: CDR1 MNHEY, CDR2 SMNVEV (reference sequence). Trimming cost V 3 bases and J 4 bases; bases outside gene matches: 3. CDR3 sequence reads: CASSLGEGYEQYF. In DNA form, the CDR3 reads TGTGCCAGCAGTTTGGGGGAGGGGTACGAGCAGTACTTC.

This clonotype was seen at least ten times. The chain recombines TRBV5-1 with TRBJ1-2, with a possible D match to TRBD1 (5 bases). The CDR3 length is 14 residues. CDR1 and CDR2 (germline): SGHRS, YFSETQ. V dropped 6 bases and J dropped 2 bases, with 14 bases sitting between them. The CDR3 region has the DNA TGCGCCAGCACTCCTACGGGGGAGAACTATGGCTACACCTTC. Its protein is CASTPTGENYGYTF.

The chain combines TRBV20-1 with TRBJ2-7, with D tentatively TRBD2 (6 bases). The CDR3 length is 14 residues. Germline CDR1 reads DFQATT; CDR2 reads SNEGSKA (reference sequence). V lost 1 base and J lost 6, with 16 bases in between. This CDR3 reads CSARGGTPRAEQYF. Written as DNA, the CDR3 is TGCAGTGCTAGAGGGGGGACTCCTCGAGCCGAGCAGTACTTC.

V gene TRBV5-1 combines with J gene TRBJ1-5, with 9 positions matching TRBD1. Unmatched junction bases numbered 4, after V lost 4 bases and J lost 5 bases. CDR3 size: 14 residues. Germline lookup yields CDR1 SGHRS and CDR2 YFSETQ. The CDR3: CASSGGDRDQPQHF. Written as DNA, the CDR3 is TGCGCCAGCAGCGGGGGGGACAGGGATCAGCCCCAGCATTTT.

Many counts were recorded for this clonotype. The chain is built from TRBV18 and TRBJ1-2; perhaps TRBD1 as D (5 bases). V gave up 3 bases and J gave up 7 bases, with 12 bases separating them. The length of the CDR3 is 13 residues. Per germline, CDR1 KGHSH and CDR2 LQKENI. The CDR3 coding sequence is TGTGCCAGCTCACCTGACAGCCTGGTTGGCTACACCTTC. The encoded protein is CASSPDSLVGYTF.

The rearrangement uses TRBV20-1 and TRBJ1-6; 7 bases match TRBD1. The germline CDR1 and CDR2 sequences are DFQATT and SNEGSKA (reference sequence). The trim removed 7 bases at V and 7 bases at J, leaving 10 bases unmatched. CDR3 length: 14 amino acids. The CDR3 region has the DNA TGCAGTGTCACGCCCGGGACAGCCAATTCACCCCTCCACTTT. Translation: CSVTPGTANSPLHF.